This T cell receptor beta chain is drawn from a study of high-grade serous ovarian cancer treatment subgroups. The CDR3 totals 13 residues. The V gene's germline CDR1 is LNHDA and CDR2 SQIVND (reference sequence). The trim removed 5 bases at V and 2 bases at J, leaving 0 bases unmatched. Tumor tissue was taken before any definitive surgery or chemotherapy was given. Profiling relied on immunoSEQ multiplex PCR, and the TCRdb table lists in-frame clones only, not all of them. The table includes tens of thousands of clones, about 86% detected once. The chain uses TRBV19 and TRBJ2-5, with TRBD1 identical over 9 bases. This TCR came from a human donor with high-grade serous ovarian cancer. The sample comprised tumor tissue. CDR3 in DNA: TGTGCCAGTAGTGACAGGGGGCAAGAGACCCAGTACTTC. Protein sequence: CASSDRGQETQYF.